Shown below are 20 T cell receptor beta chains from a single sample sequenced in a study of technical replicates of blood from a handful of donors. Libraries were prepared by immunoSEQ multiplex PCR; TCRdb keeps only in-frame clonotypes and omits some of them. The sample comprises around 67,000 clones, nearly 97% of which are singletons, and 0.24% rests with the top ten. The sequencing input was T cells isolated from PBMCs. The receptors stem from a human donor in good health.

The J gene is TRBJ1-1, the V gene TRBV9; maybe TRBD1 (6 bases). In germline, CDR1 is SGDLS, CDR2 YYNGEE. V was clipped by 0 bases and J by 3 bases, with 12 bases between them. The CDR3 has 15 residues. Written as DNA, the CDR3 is TGTGCCAGCAGCGTAGGGTCCAGGGGTGACACTGAAGCTTTCTTT. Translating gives CASSVGSRGDTEAFF.

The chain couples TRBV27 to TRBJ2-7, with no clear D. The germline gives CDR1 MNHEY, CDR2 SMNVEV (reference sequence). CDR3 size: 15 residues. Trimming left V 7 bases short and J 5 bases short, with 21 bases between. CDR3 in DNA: TGTGCCAGCATTTCTCTCCTTAATAGACGGGACGAGCAGTACTTC. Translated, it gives CASISLLNRRDEQYF.

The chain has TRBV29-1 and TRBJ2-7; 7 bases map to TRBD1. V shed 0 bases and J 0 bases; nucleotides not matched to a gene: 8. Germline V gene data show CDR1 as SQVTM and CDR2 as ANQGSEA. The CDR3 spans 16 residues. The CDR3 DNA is TGCAGCGTTGAAGAAGAACAGGGGCGAAACTCCTACGAGCAGTACTTC. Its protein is CSVEEEQGRNSYEQYF.

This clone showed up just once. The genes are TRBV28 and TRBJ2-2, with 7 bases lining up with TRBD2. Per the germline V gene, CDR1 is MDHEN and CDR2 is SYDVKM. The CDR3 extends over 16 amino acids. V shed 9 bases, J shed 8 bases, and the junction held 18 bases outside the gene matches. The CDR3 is CARSPPFLRGKGELFF. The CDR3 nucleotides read TGTGCCAGGTCCCCACCGTTCTTGCGGGGGAAAGGGGAGCTGTTTTTT. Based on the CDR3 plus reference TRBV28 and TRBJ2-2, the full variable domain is DVKVTQSSRYLVKRTGEKVFLECVQDMDHENMFWYRQDPGLGLRLIYFSYDVKMKEKGDIPEGYSVSREKKERFSLILESASTNQTSMYLCARSPPFLRGKGELFFGEGSRLTVL.

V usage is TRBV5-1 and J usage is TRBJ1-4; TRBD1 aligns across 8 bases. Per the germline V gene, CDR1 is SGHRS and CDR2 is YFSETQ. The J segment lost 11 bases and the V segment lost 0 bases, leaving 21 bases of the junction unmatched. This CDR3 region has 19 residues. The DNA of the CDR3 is TGCGCCAGCAGCTTGGCCATACTGGGCAGGGGGCACCTCATTGAGAAACTGTTTTTT. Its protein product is CASSLAILGRGHLIEKLFF.

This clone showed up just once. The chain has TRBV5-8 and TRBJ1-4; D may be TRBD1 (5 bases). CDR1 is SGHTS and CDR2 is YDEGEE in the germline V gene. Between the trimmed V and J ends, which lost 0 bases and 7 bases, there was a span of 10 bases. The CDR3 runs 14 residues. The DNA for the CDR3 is TGTGCCAGCAGCTTGGGGCAGGGCGGTGAAAAACTGTTTTTT. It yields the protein CASSLGQGGEKLFF.

In nucleotides, the CDR3 is TGTGCCAGCAGTTTCCAGGTTAAAGCTTTCTTT. This encodes CASSFQVKAFF. The rearrangement uses TRBV28 and TRBJ1-1; D ambiguous. This CDR3 is built from 11 residues. The V end was cut by 3 bases, the J end by 9 bases, with 8 bases between. Germline assignment: CDR1 MDHEN and CDR2 SYDVKM.

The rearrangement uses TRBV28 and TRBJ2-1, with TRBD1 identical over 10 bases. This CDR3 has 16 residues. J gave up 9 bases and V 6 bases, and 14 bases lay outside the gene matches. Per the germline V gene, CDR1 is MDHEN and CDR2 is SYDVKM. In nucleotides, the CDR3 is TGTGCCAGCAGACCCGTAGGACAGGGGGTCTCCAGTGAGCAGTTCTTC. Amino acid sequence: CASRPVGQGVSSEQFF. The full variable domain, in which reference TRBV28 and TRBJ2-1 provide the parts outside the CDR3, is DVKVTQSSRYLVKRTGEKVFLECVQDMDHENMFWYRQDPGLGLRLIYFSYDVKMKEKGDIPEGYSVSREKKERFSLILESASTNQTSMYLCASRPVGQGVSSEQFFGPGTRLTVL.

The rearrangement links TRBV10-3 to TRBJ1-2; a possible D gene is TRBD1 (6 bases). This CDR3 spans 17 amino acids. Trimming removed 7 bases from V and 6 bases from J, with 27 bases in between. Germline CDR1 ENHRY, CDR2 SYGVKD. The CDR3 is CAIILLGFRRGANGYTF. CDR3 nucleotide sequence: TGTGCCATCATCTTGCTTGGATTTCGTCGGGGGGCCAATGGCTACACCTTC.

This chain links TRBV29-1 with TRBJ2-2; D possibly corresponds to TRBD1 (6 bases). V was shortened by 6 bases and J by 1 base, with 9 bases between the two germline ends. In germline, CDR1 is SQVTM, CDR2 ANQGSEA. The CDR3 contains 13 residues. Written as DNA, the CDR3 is TGCAGCGTAGAGACAGGGAACACCGGGGAGCTGTTTTTT. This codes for CSVETGNTGELFF.

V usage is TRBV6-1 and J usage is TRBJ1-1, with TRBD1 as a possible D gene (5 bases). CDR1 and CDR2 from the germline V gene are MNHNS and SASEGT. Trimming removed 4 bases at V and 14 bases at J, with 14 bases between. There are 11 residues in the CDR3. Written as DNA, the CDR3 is TGTGCCAGCAGTGTTGATAGGGGCTGGTTCTTT. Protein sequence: CASSVDRGWFF.

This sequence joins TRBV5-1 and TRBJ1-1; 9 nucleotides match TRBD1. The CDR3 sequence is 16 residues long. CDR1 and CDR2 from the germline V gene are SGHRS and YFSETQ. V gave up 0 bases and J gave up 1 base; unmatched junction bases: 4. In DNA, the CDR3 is TGCGCCAGCAGCTTGGCCCCGACAGGGGGGAACACTGAAGCTTTCTTT. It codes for CASSLAPTGGNTEAFF.

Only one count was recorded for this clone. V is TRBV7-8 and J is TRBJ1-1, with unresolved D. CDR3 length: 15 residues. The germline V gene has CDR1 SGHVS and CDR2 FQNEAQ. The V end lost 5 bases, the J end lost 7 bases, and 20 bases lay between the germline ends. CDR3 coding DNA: TGTGCCAGCAGCCCCTCAACGGCGGCCAAACGTGAAGCTTTCTTT. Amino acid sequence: CASSPSTAAKREAFF.

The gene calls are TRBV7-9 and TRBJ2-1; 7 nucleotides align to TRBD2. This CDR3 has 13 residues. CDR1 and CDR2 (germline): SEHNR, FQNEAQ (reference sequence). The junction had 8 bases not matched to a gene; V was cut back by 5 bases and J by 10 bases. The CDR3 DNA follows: TGTGCCAGCAGCCCGACTAGCCAGAACGAGCAGTTCTTC. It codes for CASSPTSQNEQFF.

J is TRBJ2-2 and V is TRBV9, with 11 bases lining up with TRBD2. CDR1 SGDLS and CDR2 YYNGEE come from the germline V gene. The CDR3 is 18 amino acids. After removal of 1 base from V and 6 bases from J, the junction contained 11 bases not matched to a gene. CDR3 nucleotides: TGTGCCAGCAGCGTAAGCCTAGCGGGGGGACCCCCCTCCGGGGAGCTGTTTTTT. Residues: CASSVSLAGGPPSGELFF.

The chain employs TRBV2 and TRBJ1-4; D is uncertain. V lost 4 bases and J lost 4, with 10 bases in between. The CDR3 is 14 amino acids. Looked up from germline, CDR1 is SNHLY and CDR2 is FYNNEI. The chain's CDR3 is CASSGITVNEKLFF. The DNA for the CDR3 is TGTGCCAGCAGTGGCATAACGGTTAATGAAAAACTGTTTTTT.

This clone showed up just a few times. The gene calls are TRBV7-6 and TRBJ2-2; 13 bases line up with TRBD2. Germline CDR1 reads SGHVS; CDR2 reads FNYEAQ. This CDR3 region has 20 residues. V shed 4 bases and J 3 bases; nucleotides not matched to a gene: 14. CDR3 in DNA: TGTGCCAGCAGCTCCAGACTAGCGGGAGGCCCCAGGGGCCACACCGGGGAGCTGTTTTTT. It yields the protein CASSSRLAGGPRGHTGELFF. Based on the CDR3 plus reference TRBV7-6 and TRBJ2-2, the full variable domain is GAGVSQSPRYKVTKRGQDVALRCDPISGHVSLYWYRQALGQGPEFLTYFNYEAQQDKSGLPNDRFSAERPEGSISTLTIQRTEQRDSAMYRCASSSRLAGGPRGHTGELFFGEGSRLTVL.

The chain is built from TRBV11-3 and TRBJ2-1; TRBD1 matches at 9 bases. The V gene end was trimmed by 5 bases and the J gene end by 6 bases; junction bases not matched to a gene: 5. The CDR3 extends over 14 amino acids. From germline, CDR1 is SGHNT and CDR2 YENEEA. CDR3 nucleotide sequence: TGTGCCAGCAGCCCGGACAGGGGACTCAATGAGCAGTTCTTC. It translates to CASSPDRGLNEQFF. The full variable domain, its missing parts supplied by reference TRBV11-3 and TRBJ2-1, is EAGVVQSPRYKIIEKKQPVAFWCNPISGHNTLYWYLQNLGQGPELLIRYENEEAVDDSQLPKDRFSAERLKGVDSTLKIQPAELGDSAVYLCASSPDRGLNEQFFGPGTRLTVL.

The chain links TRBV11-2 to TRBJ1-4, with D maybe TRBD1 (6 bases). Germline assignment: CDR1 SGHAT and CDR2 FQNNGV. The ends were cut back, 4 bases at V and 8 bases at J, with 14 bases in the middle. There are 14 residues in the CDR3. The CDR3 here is CASSSRTVEEKLFF. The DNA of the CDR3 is TGTGCCAGCAGCTCACGGACAGTGGAGGAAAAACTGTTTTTT.

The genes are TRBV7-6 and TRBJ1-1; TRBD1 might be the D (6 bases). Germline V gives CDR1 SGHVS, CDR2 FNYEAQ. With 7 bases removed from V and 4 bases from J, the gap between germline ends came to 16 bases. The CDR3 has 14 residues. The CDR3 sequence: CASTPLRGATEAFF. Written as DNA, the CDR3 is TGTGCCAGCACCCCTCTCCGGGGGGCCACTGAAGCTTTCTTT.